These 15 T cell receptor beta chains came from one sample sequenced in a study of blood T cell repertoires in COVID-19. The data were produced by immunoSEQ multiplex PCR, yet TCRdb's version contains in-frame clones alone and is incomplete. The sample holds some 98,000 clones, around 80% seen once. Sequenced sample: peripheral blood. The receptors here all came from a human donor in a cohort sampled during active COVID-19.

The rearrangement joins TRBV4-1 to TRBJ2-7, with D perhaps TRBD1 (5 bases). The CDR3 totals 17 residues. The V end was cut by 2 bases, the J end by 6 bases, with 23 bases between. Germline CDR1 MGHRA, CDR2 YSYEKL. The CDR3, as DNA: TGCGCCAGCAGCCAACAACACCTTCAGCAGGGTACCGGCGAGCAGTACTTC. It translates to CASSQQHLQQGTGEQYF.

This chain uses TRBV5-6 with TRBJ2-5; TRBD1 agrees at 9 bases. Unmatched junction bases numbered 5, after V lost 4 bases and J lost 4 bases. The V gene's germline CDR1 is SGHDT and CDR2 YYEEEE. The CDR3 spans 14 residues. The CDR3 here is CASSGQGRGETQYF. As DNA, the CDR3 is TGTGCCAGCAGCGGACAGGGGCGGGGAGAGACCCAGTACTTC.

This rearrangement joins TRBV11-3 to TRBJ2-7; 9 nucleotides match TRBD2. Per germline, CDR1 SGHNT and CDR2 YENEEA. The ends lost 3 bases at V and 2 bases at J; junction bases unmatched: 2. This CDR3 contains 14 residues. CDR3 residues: CASSLTSGAYEQYF. CDR3 nucleotides: TGTGCCAGCAGCTTGACTAGCGGAGCCTACGAGCAGTACTTC.

The V gene is TRBV24-1, the J gene TRBJ1-5; 9 nucleotides match TRBD1. After removal of 7 bases from V and 2 bases from J, the junction contained 5 bases not matched to a gene. The germline CDR1 and CDR2 sequences are KGHDR and SFDVKD. The CDR3 sequence is 15 residues long. This chain's CDR3 is CATSPRDRGNQPQHF. DNA for the CDR3: TGTGCCACCAGCCCCCGGGACAGGGGCAATCAGCCCCAGCATTTT.

The chain links TRBV2 to TRBJ2-1; weak D call: TRBD2 (6 bases). Deletions cut 6 bases from V and 9 bases from J, with 9 bases between. Looked up from germline, CDR1 is SNHLY and CDR2 is FYNNEI. The CDR3 contains 11 residues. The CDR3 here is CASRTRVEQFF. The CDR3 DNA sequence: TGTGCCAGCAGGACTAGAGTTGAGCAGTTCTTC.

V gene TRBV5-1 combines with J gene TRBJ2-3, with TRBD2 matching over 13 bases. Per germline, CDR1 SGHRS and CDR2 YFSETQ. V gave up 0 bases and J gave up 3 bases; unmatched junction bases: 4. This CDR3 is 17 amino acids long. In DNA form, the CDR3 reads TGCGCCAGCAGCTTGGTTACTAGCGGGAGGGTAACAGATACGCAGTATTTT. Its translation: CASSLVTSGRVTDTQYF.

CDR3 protein: CASSLVGRRAYEQYF. In nucleotides, the CDR3 is TGTGCCAGCAGCTTGGTGGGGCGGAGGGCCTACGAGCAGTACTTC. The J gene is TRBJ2-7, the V gene TRBV5-5; a weak D match, TRBD2 (6 bases). The CDR3 consists of 15 residues. Trimming took off 0 bases at V and 2 bases at J, with 12 bases between the two ends. Germline CDR1 SGHKS, CDR2 YYEKEE (reference sequence).

V and J are TRBV6-6 and TRBJ2-1, with 9 bases fitting TRBD2. The CDR3 is 15 residues long. Germline-derived CDR1 and CDR2 are MNHNY and SVGAGI (reference sequence). V trimming: 6 bases; J trimming: 4 bases; junction bases outside the gene matches: 7. CDR3 in amino acids: CASRASGVSYNEQFF. Written as DNA, the CDR3 is TGTGCCAGCAGAGCTAGCGGGGTGTCTTACAATGAGCAGTTCTTC.

The rearrangement joins TRBV28 to TRBJ1-4; 9 bases line up with TRBD1. CDR3 length: 12 amino acids. V dropped 8 bases and J dropped 8; count of bases not matched to a gene: 3. The germline CDR1 and CDR2 sequences are MDHEN and SYDVKM. The CDR3 coding sequence is TGTGCCAGCGGGACAGGGAGGGAAAAACTGTTTTTT. Amino acids: CASGTGREKLFF. The entire variable domain, with the rest obtained from reference TRBV28 and TRBJ1-4, is as follows: DVKVTQSSRYLVKRTGEKVFLECVQDMDHENMFWYRQDPGLGLRLIYFSYDVKMKEKGDIPEGYSVSREKKERFSLILESASTNQTSMYLCASGTGREKLFFGSGTQLSVL.

DNA of the CDR3: TGTGCCACCAGTGATAGAGGACAGGGACCCTACGAGCAGTACTTC. Translation gives CATSDRGQGPYEQYF. This chain joins TRBV24-1 and TRBJ2-7; 8 positions agree with TRBD1. CDR1 is KGHDR, CDR2 SFDVKD, per germline. The CDR3 is 15 amino acids. The V segment lost 3 bases and the J segment 2 bases; nucleotides outside the gene matches: 5.

The gene calls are TRBV6-5 and TRBJ2-6; D gene ambiguous. Trimming left V 8 bases short and J 0 bases short, with 11 bases between. Germline V gene sequence: CDR1 MNHEY, CDR2 SVGAGI. The CDR3 has 15 amino acids. The CDR3 region has the DNA TGTGCCAGCTCGGGTAGTAGCTCTGGGGCCAACGTCCTGACTTTC. It is translated as CASSGSSSGANVLTF.

The chain is built from TRBV28 and TRBJ1-5; D is uncertain. The CDR3 is made up of 12 amino acids. V shed 5 bases and J shed 11 bases, with 13 bases lying between them. Germline CDR1 and CDR2: MDHEN and SYDVKM. Here the CDR3 DNA reads TGTGCCAGCAGTCGGCCTCGGGTGGCCCAGCATTTT. It yields the protein CASSRPRVAQHF.

The V call is TRBV10-3, the J call TRBJ2-7, with 8 bases aligning to TRBD1. The CDR3 is 14 amino acids. From germline, CDR1 is ENHRY and CDR2 SYGVKD. J lost 2 bases, V lost 6 bases, and 6 bases had no gene match. DNA of the CDR3: TGTGCCATCAGGCCGGGACAGGCGACCTACGAGCAGTACTTC. It is translated as CAIRPGQATYEQYF.

This clone was picked up a small number of times. The rearrangement links TRBV5-1 to TRBJ1-1; TRBD1 agrees at 8 bases. This CDR3 has 15 amino acids. The ends lost 4 bases at V and 0 bases at J; junction bases unmatched: 5. Germline V gene data show CDR1 as SGHRS and CDR2 as YFSETQ. CDR3 nucleotide sequence: TGCGCCAGCAGCGTGACAGGGGCTTTGAACACTGAAGCTTTCTTT. Its protein product is CASSVTGALNTEAFF.

The chain combines TRBV6-6 with TRBJ1-1; the match to TRBD1 covers 11 bases. V was clipped by 5 bases and J by 4 bases; unmatched bases: 18. The germline gives CDR1 MNHNY, CDR2 SVGAGI (reference sequence). CDR3 length equals 19 residues. The CDR3 reads CASSRAYRDRGGLGTEAFF. As DNA, the CDR3 is TGTGCCAGCAGTCGCGCGTACCGGGACAGGGGGGGTTTGGGCACTGAAGCTTTCTTT.